This record concerns one TCR beta chain sequence. The sample belongs to a study of cytomegalovirus exposure and HLA in healthy donors. V gave up 11 bases and J gave up 2 bases, with 21 bases separating them. Germline V gene sequence: CDR1 WNHNN, CDR2 SYGVQD (reference sequence). The CDR3 runs 16 residues. The assay was immunoSEQ multiplex PCR, and TCRdb's table has in-frame clones only and misses some. Of about 160,000 clones in the sample, under 95% were seen once. The chain joins TRBV10-1 to TRBJ2-2; a possible D gene is TRBD2 (6 bases). The sample was PBMCs. The clonotype was recovered from a woman aged 18-30 years in good health and CMV-seropositive. CDR3 sequence (DNA): TGCGCCTCCACCGGAGGGCTAGCCGCCAACACCGGGGAGCTGTTTTTT. Its protein product is CASTGGLAANTGELFF.